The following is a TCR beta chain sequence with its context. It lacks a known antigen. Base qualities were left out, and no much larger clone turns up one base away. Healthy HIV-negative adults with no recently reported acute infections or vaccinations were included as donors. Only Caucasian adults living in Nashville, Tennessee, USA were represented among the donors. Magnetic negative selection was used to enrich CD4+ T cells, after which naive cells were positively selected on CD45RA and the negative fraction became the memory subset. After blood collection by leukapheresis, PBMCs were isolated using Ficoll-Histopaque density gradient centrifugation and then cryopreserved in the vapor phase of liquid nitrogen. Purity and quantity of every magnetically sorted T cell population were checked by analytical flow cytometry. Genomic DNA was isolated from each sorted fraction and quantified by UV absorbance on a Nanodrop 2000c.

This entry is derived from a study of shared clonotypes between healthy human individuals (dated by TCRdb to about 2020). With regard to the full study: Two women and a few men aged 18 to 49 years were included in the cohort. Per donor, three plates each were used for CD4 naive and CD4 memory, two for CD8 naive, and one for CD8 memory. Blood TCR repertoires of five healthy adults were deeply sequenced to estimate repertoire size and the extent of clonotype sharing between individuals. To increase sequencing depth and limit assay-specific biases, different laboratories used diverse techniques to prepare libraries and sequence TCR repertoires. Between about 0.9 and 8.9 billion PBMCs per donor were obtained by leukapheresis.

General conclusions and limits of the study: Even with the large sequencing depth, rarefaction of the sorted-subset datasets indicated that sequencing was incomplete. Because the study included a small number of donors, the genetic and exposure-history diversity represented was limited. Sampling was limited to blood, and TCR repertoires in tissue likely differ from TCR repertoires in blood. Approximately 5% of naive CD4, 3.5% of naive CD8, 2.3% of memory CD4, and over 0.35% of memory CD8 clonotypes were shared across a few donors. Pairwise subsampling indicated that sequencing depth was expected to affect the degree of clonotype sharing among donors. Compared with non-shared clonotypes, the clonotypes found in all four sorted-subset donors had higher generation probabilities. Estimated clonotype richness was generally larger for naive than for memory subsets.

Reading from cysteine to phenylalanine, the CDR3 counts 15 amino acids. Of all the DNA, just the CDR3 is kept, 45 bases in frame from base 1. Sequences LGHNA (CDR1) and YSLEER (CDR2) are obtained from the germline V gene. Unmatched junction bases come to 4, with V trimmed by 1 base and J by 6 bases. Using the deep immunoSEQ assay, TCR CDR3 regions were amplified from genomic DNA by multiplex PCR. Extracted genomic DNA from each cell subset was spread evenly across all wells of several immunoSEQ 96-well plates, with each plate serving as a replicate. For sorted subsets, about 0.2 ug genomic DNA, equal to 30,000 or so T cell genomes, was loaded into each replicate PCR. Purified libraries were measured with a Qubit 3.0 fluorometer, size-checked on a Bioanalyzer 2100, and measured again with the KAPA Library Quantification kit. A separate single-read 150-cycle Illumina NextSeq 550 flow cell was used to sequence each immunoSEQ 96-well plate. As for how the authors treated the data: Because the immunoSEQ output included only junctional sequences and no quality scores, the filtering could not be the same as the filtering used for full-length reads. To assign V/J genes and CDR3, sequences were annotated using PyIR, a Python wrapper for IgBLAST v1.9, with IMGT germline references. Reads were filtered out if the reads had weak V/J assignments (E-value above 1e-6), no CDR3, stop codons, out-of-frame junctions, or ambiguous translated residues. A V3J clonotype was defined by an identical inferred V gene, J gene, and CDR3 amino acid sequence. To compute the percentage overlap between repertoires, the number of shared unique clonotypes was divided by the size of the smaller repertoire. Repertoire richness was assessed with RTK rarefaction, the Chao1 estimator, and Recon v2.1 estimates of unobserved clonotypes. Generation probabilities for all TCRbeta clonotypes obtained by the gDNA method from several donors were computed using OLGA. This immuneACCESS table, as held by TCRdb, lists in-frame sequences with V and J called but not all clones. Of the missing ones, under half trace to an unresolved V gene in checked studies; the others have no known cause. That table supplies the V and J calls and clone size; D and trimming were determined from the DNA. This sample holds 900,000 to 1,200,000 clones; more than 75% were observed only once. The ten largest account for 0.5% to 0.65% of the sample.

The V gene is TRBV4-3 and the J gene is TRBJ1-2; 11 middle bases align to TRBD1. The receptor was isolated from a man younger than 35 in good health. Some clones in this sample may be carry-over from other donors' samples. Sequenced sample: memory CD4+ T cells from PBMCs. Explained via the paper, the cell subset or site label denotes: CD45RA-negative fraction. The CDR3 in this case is CASSQVLGQGDGYTF. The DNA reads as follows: TGCGCCAGCAGCCAAGTTCTGGGACAGGGGGATGGCTACACCTTC.